A single sample is the source of the 23 T cell receptor beta chains below, sequenced in a study of T cells expressing NK-cell markers. TCRdb reanalyzed the 5' RACE reads, giving one entry per CDR3 protein sequence and no DNA. The listing records some 600,000 distinct CDR3 sequences. The material sequenced was blood T cells: a sorted CD56 or NKG2C T cell subset, CD4+ or CD8+ T cells, or bulk PBMC T cells (not recorded which). The receptors shown here come from a man aged 18 to 29 in good health.

The rearrangement joins TRBV20-1 to TRBJ1-4; TCRdb's D call, TRBD1, is unchecked because there is no DNA. The CDR3 spans 14 residues. The germline CDR1 and CDR2 sequences are DFQATT and SNEGSKA (reference sequence). This CDR3 reads CSARDLRGDEKLFF.

The chain links TRBV7-9 to TRBJ1-1. The CDR3 is 14 amino acids. Germline-derived CDR1 and CDR2 are SEHNR and FQNEAQ (reference sequence). CDR3: CASSSRVGNTEAFF.

This chain connects TRBV3-1 to TRBJ1-2. Germline CDR1 and CDR2: LGHDT and YNNKEL (reference sequence). This CDR3 region has 13 residues. The CDR3 sequence is CASSQEGNYGYTF.

V is TRBV10-3 and J is TRBJ2-3; TCRdb's D call, TRBD1, is unchecked because there is no DNA. Germline lookup yields CDR1 ENHRY and CDR2 SYGVKD. The CDR3 runs 13 residues. The CDR3 protein is CAINPGSGDTQYF.

The genes are TRBV12-5 and TRBJ2-4; without DNA, the TCRdb call of TRBD1 cannot be checked. This CDR3 comprises 16 residues. CDR1 and CDR2 (germline): LGHNT, FRNRAP. CDR3 protein: CASGLRGTGSANIQYF.

This rearrangement joins TRBV27 to TRBJ1-2; the TRBD1 assignment by TCRdb is unverifiable without DNA. CDR1 is MNHEY and CDR2 is SMNVEV in the germline V gene (reference sequence). The CDR3 has 16 amino acids. CDR3 residues: CASSLFPGQGNYGYTF.

This rearrangement joins TRBV7-2 to TRBJ2-3; checking the TCRdb D call of TRBD1 is not possible without DNA. Germline CDR1 is SGHTA and CDR2 is FQGNSA. The CDR3 is 17 residues long. The CDR3 reads CASSLYSPGQRTDTQYF.

V usage is TRBV12-3 or TRBV12-4 and J usage is TRBJ2-2; TCRdb's D call, TRBD2, is unchecked because there is no DNA. This CDR3 has 16 residues. CDR3 protein: CASSFTSGDATGELFF.

The chain combines TRBV29-1 with TRBJ2-1; absent DNA, TCRdb's TRBD1 call cannot be checked. CDR3 length: 12 amino acids. Germline CDR1 is SQVTM and CDR2 is ANQGSEA. Here the CDR3 reads CSVASGLDEQFF.

This sequence joins TRBV27 and TRBJ2-5; TCRdb's D gene call, TRBD2, goes unchecked for lack of DNA. The CDR3 extends over 15 amino acids. Germline V gives CDR1 MNHEY, CDR2 SMNVEV (reference sequence). CDR3 region: CASLAQRGNGETQYF.

The chain has TRBV29-1 and TRBJ1-2; TCRdb's D call, TRBD1, is unchecked because there is no DNA. Germline V CDR1 and CDR2: SQVTM, ANQGSEA. The CDR3 length is 11 residues. CDR3: CSGQGDGGYTF.

The chain links TRBV6-5 to TRBJ2-3; TCRdb names TRBD1, which stays unverified in the absence of DNA. The V gene's germline CDR1 is MNHEY and CDR2 SVGAGI. The CDR3 loop spans 15 amino acids. The CDR3 region is CASSYLRQGTDTQYF.

The chain joins TRBV7-9 to TRBJ2-2. The CDR3 extends over 14 amino acids. Germline CDR1 SEHNR, CDR2 FQNEAQ (reference sequence). CDR3 in amino acids: CASSLAGVSGELFF.

The chain recombines TRBV7-2 with TRBJ2-3; the TRBD2 assignment by TCRdb is unverifiable without DNA. This CDR3 has 16 residues. Per germline, CDR1 SGHTA and CDR2 FQGNSA. CDR3 sequence: CASSPGGLAVTDTQYF.

The chain uses TRBV28 and TRBJ1-6; TCRdb indicates TRBD1, and absent DNA this call remains unverified. This CDR3 has 15 residues. The germline V gene encodes CDR1 MDHEN and CDR2 SYDVKM. The CDR3 sequence: CASRAHEGEGTPLHF.

The CDR3 reads CSAPDGRGGSNEQFF. The chain links TRBV20-1 to TRBJ2-1; TCRdb's D gene call, TRBD2, goes unchecked for lack of DNA. Germline assignment: CDR1 DFQATT and CDR2 SNEGSKA (reference sequence). The CDR3 runs 15 residues.

The rearrangement joins TRBV12-3 or TRBV12-4 to TRBJ2-5; the D call of TRBD2 rests on TCRdb alone, since no DNA is present to check it. The length of the CDR3 is 18 residues. CDR3 in amino acids: CASSPGGGWGPSVETQYF.

The chain couples TRBV6-2 or TRBV6-3 to TRBJ2-7; TCRdb's D gene call, TRBD2, goes unchecked for lack of DNA. The CDR3 runs to 13 residues. CDR1 is MNHEY, CDR2 SVGEGT, per germline. The CDR3 sequence: CASRLGGGIEQYF.

The gene calls are TRBV20-1 and TRBJ2-7; TCRdb gives TRBD2 as the D gene, but with no DNA this cannot be confirmed. The V gene's germline CDR1 is DFQATT and CDR2 SNEGSKA (reference sequence). This CDR3 region has 15 residues. The chain's CDR3 is CSARIRREGLYEQYF.

The CDR3 region is CASSRTVQAKNIQYF. The chain has TRBV12-3 or TRBV12-4 and TRBJ2-4; TCRdb selects TRBD1, and the lack of DNA leaves this call unchecked. This CDR3 comprises 15 residues.

The chain has TRBV30 and TRBJ1-1; TCRdb's D gene call, TRBD1, goes unchecked for lack of DNA. Germline CDR1 reads GTSNPN; CDR2 reads SVGIG (reference sequence). The CDR3 loop spans 14 amino acids. The CDR3 sequence: CAWGTGQGTTEAFF.

The V call is TRBV29-1, the J call TRBJ2-1; TCRdb's D call of TRBD1 is untestable without DNA. Per the germline V gene, CDR1 is SQVTM and CDR2 is ANQGSEA. This CDR3 comprises 16 residues. The CDR3 region is CSVILTGTGIYNEQFF.

The chain joins TRBV4-1 to TRBJ1-3. This CDR3 has 18 residues. Germline assignment: CDR1 MGHRA and CDR2 YSYEKL. CDR3 protein: CASSRGTPGLSSGNTIYF.